The TCR beta chain under discussion was sequenced for a study of blood T cell repertoires in COVID-19. Whole-study context: Sites in the United States, Italy and Spain provided acute and convalescent COVID-19 samples. In each case, the material was cDNA or gDNA derived from T cells, B-cell-depleted T cells, or PBMCs.

Trimming at V came to 2 bases and at J to 3 bases, leaving 10 bases not matched to a gene. The V gene's germline CDR1 is KGHSH and CDR2 LQKENI. The CDR3 runs to 17 residues. Original methodology: It was from reference gene primer amplification that nucleated cell counts were estimated. Profiled with immunoSEQ multiplex PCR; TCRdb holds only in-frame clones, not every one. For V, J and clone size, that table is used; D and trimming come from the DNA. The sample contains roughly 200,000 clones, 75% to 90% of which appear only once. The V and J genes are TRBV18 and TRBJ2-1; 7 nucleotides match TRBD2. The TCR was taken from a man aged 55 to 69 with acute or convalescent COVID-19. What was sequenced was peripheral blood. In nucleotides, the CDR3 is TGTGCCAGCTCACCAAGGGGCGCGGGAGTGTTCTACAATGAGCAGTTCTTC. Protein: CASSPRGAGVFYNEQFF.